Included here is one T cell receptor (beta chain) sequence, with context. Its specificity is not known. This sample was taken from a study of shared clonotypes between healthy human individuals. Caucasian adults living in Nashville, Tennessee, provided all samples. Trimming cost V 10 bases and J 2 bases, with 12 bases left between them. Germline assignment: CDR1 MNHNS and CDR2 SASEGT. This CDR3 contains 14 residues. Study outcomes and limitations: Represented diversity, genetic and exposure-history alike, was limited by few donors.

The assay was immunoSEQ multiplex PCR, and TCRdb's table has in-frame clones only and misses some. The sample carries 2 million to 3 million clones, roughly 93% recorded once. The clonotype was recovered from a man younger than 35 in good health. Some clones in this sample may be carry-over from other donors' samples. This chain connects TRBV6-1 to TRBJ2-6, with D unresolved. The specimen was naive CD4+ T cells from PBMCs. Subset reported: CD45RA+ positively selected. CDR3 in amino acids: CATLVDPGANVLTF. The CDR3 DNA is TGTGCCACCCTCGTGGACCCTGGGGCCAACGTCCTGACTTTC.